This TCR beta chain is from a study of CD8+ T cells in alopecia areata. Whole-study context: Treated patients were given oral tofacitinib, which was dosed at 5 to 10 mg twice daily. General study points: Lesional tissue from the scalp (especially in alopecia totalis/universalis) showed higher clonality than normal scalp. With patients, TCR sharing proved less clear than in mice, a difference possibly related to HLA.

Concerning this clone: Its antigen is currently unknown.

Reverse transcribed after extraction, RNA yielded cDNA as the sequencing template. Sequenced by immunoSEQ multiplex PCR; TCRdb stores in-frame clones only, minus some. The profile shows under 250,000 clones, 50% to 60% of them singletons. The germline V and J ends were trimmed by 0 bases and 5 bases, with 5 bases remaining between them. CDR3 size: 13 residues. Germline loops: CDR1 SEHNR, CDR2 FQNEAQ (reference sequence). V is TRBV7-9 and J is TRBJ2-1; D call uncertain. The specimen comprised CD4+ T cells sorted from blood, sampled at week 0. This clonotype was sampled from a human donor with alopecia areata. The CDR3 is CASSLAGNNEQFF. In DNA form, the CDR3 reads TGTGCCAGCAGCTTAGCAGGCAACAATGAGCAGTTCTTC.